One sample yielded the 18 T cell receptor beta chains listed below, sequenced in a study of molecular identifiers for immune sequencing clone quantification. TCRdb independently ran MiXCR on the PCR reads; one entry per CDR3 protein. The sample yields 75,000 to 100,000 distinct CDR3 sequences, around a fifth seen once. Material for sequencing was naive CD8+ T cells from blood, with Jurkat cell RNA spiked in. Subset here: FACS-sorted CD8+CD4-CCR7+CD45RA+ naive T cells. The receptors stem from a human donor in good health. Some libraries in this study had Jurkat cell RNA spiked in.

The table lists this clonotype with many counts. The gene calls are TRBV2 and TRBJ2-7; 7 bases align to TRBD1. Germline CDR1 and CDR2: SNHLY and FYNNEI. The V segment lost 3 bases and the J segment 2 bases; nucleotides outside the gene matches: 4. The CDR3 runs 14 residues. The DNA for the CDR3 is TGTGCCAGCAGTGACCAAACAGGGGCCTACGAGCAGTACTTC. This codes for CASSDQTGAYEQYF.

This clonotype was counted ten times or more. The limits of the CDR3 on the DNA are not certain, so only TCRdb's listed CDR3 is given. This chain connects TRBV28 to TRBJ2-7; TRBD2, as called in the table, went unchecked against the DNA. The germline V gene encodes CDR1 MDHEN and CDR2 SYDVKM. The CDR3 has 15 amino acids, counting both end residues. This chain's CDR3 is CASSFGPGPSNEQYF.

This clonotype was found many times. V gene TRBV12-3 or TRBV12-4 combines with J gene TRBJ1-1, with TRBD1 as a possible D gene (5 bases). The CDR3 totals 18 residues. The V end was cut by 1 base, the J end by 4 bases, with 22 bases between. CDR3 protein: CASSLGEGISELVTEAFF. The CDR3 region has the DNA TGTGCCAGCAGTTTAGGGGAGGGGATCTCTGAACTGGTCACTGAAGCTTTCTTT.

V usage is TRBV5-1 and J usage is TRBJ2-1; D is ambiguous. The CDR3 consists of 15 residues. Germline CDR1 and CDR2: SGHRS and YFSETQ. V was pared by 0 bases and J by 1 base, with 8 bases between. The CDR3 protein is CASSLEDLSYNEQFF. DNA of the CDR3: TGCGCCAGCAGCTTGGAGGACCTATCCTACAATGAGCAGTTCTTC. Based on the CDR3 plus reference TRBV5-1 and TRBJ2-1, the full variable domain is KAGVTQTPRYLIKTRGQQVTLSCSPISGHRSVSWYQQTPGQGLQFLFEYFSETQRNKGNFPGRFSGRQFSNSRSEMNVSTLELGDSALYLCASSLEDLSYNEQFFGPGTRLTVL.

This chain links TRBV5-1 with TRBJ2-7, with D perhaps TRBD2 (5 bases). Trimming took 3 bases from V and 5 from J, leaving 15 bases between them. Germline CDR1 SGHRS, CDR2 YFSETQ. The CDR3 loop spans 14 amino acids. The CDR3 here is CASSSRTILDEQYF. Written as DNA, the CDR3 is TGCGCCAGCAGCTCTCGGACCATACTAGACGAGCAGTACTTC.

This clonotype came up many times. This chain links TRBV12-3 or TRBV12-4 with TRBJ2-3, with D possibly TRBD1 on 5 matching bases. Trimming cost V 0 bases and J 2 bases, with 12 bases left between them. The CDR3 length is 16 residues. CDR3 bases: TGTGCCAGCAGTTTAGCAGCCAGGGATCCCACAGATACGCAGTATTTT. It specifies CASSLAARDPTDTQYF.

V and J are TRBV7-2 and TRBJ1-4; D might be TRBD1 (5 bases). V was shortened by 2 bases and J by 7 bases, with 17 bases between the two germline ends. The length of the CDR3 is 16 residues. Germline CDR1 is SGHTA and CDR2 is FQGNSA. CDR3 bases: TGTGCCAGCAGCTTACTACATCAGGGCGGGGTTGAAAAACTGTTTTTT. Its translation: CASSLLHQGGVEKLFF.

There are many counts of this clonotype. The chain links TRBV2 to TRBJ2-3; 8 bases match TRBD2. The J segment lost 4 bases and the V segment lost 6 bases, leaving 9 bases of the junction unmatched. Germline lookup yields CDR1 SNHLY and CDR2 FYNNEI. This CDR3 contains 15 residues. CDR3 amino acids: CASSDLSGSADTQYF. CDR3 bases: TGTGCCAGCAGCGATTTGAGCGGGAGTGCAGATACGCAGTATTTT. The variable domain in full, with the rest retrieved from reference TRBV2 and TRBJ2-3, is EPEVTQTPSHQVTQMGQEVILRCVPISNHLYFYWYRQILGQKVEFLVSFYNNEISEKSEIFDDQFSVERPDGSNFTLKIRSTKLEDSAMYFCASSDLSGSADTQYFGPGTRLTVL.

The chain couples TRBV9 to TRBJ1-2, with D uncertain. CDR3 length: 13 amino acids. Trimming removed 1 base at V and 2 bases at J, with 6 bases between. Germline V lookup: CDR1 SGDLS, CDR2 YYNGEE. The CDR3, as DNA: TGTGCCAGCAGCGTATCAGACAACTATGGCTACACCTTC. It translates to CASSVSDNYGYTF.

This clonotype was counted ten times or more. This CDR3 is CASMKGTGVNNEQFF. CDR3 DNA: TGTGCCAGCATGAAGGGGACAGGGGTGAACAATGAGCAGTTCTTC. V gene TRBV7-8 combines with J gene TRBJ2-1, with TRBD1 matching over 10 bases. Germline V gives CDR1 SGHVS, CDR2 FQNEAQ. The CDR3 consists of 15 residues. V was pared by 7 bases and J by 5 bases, with 8 bases of the junction left unmatched.

This clonotype has a count of ten or more. The chain combines TRBV7-6 with TRBJ2-1; 10 bases match TRBD1. CDR3 length equals 15 residues. The V and J ends lost 5 bases and 5 bases, in that order; junction bases with no gene match: 6. In germline, CDR1 is SGHVS, CDR2 FNYEAQ. The CDR3 DNA reads TGTGCCAGCAGCCCAGGGACAGGGGCGAACAATGAGCAGTTCTTC. Residues: CASSPGTGANNEQFF.

The V and J genes are TRBV4-1 and TRBJ2-5; 10 nucleotides match TRBD1. The V segment lost 0 bases and the J segment 5 bases; nucleotides outside the gene matches: 6. This CDR3 spans 16 amino acids. Germline CDR1 and CDR2: MGHRA and YSYEKL. CDR3 sequence (DNA): TGCGCCAGCAGCCAAGAGGCGACAGGGGGCTTGGAGACCCAGTACTTC. Encoded protein: CASSQEATGGLETQYF.

This clonotype was counted many times. The rearrangement uses TRBV28 and TRBJ1-1, with a tentative D call TRBD1 (5 bases). CDR1 is MDHEN and CDR2 is SYDVKM in the germline V gene. There are 13 residues in the CDR3. The V and J ends lost 10 bases and 0 bases respectively, with 12 bases between them. For the CDR3, the DNA is TGTGCCATCCTGGGGGATATGAACACTGAAGCTTTCTTT. Its translation: CAILGDMNTEAFF.

In this sample, this clonotype turned up many times. V usage is TRBV5-6 and J usage is TRBJ2-5; no definite D call. CDR3 length equals 11 residues. Trimming took off 4 bases at V and 0 bases at J, with 1 base between the two ends. Germline V CDR1 and CDR2: SGHDT, YYEEEE. The CDR3 here is CASSHQETQYF. The CDR3 region has the DNA TGTGCCAGCAGCCACCAAGAGACCCAGTACTTC.

This clonotype has ten or more counts. This chain connects TRBV12-3 or TRBV12-4 to TRBJ1-5, with D tentatively TRBD1 (6 bases). The CDR3 spans 15 residues. Trimming cost V 8 bases and J 5 bases, with 19 bases left between them. CDR3 loop: CASAGGPTVDQPQHF. DNA of the CDR3: TGTGCCAGCGCCGGGGGCCCCACGGTGGATCAGCCCCAGCATTTT.

There are many counts of this clonotype. This chain uses TRBV24-1 with TRBJ2-1; TRBD2 matches at 14 bases. V was pared by 8 bases and J by 10 bases, with 27 bases of the junction left unmatched. The CDR3 contains 21 residues. Per the germline V gene, CDR1 is KGHDR and CDR2 is SFDVKD. Written as DNA, the CDR3 is TGTGCCACCACCGAGGACCCGCATCGGCCCCTTGGGGGACTAGCGGGAGACGAGCAGTTCTTC. Translated: CATTEDPHRPLGGLAGDEQFF.

This clonotype was observed a single time. CDR3 residues: CASSQDWFVGNTEAFF. The CDR3 DNA follows: TGCGCCAGCAGCCAAGATTGGTTCGTAGGGAACACTGAAGCTTTCTTT. The V gene is TRBV4-3, the J gene TRBJ1-1, with unresolved D. Trimming pared 0 bases from V and 1 base from J, leaving 12 bases between. This CDR3 comprises 16 residues. CDR1 and CDR2 from the germline V gene are LGHNA and YSLEER.

This chain links TRBV4-1 with TRBJ1-4; D call uncertain. Between the trimmed V and J ends, which lost 1 base and 3 bases, there was a span of 9 bases. CDR1 and CDR2 (germline): MGHRA, YSYEKL. This CDR3 contains 15 residues. The CDR3 nucleotides are TGCGCCAGCAGCCAAGGACCTATAGCTAATGAAAAACTGTTTTTT. Translated, it gives CASSQGPIANEKLFF.